One and the same sample provided the 28 T cell receptor beta chains below, sequenced in a study of technical replicates of blood from a handful of donors (dated by TCRdb to about 2017). Library preparation was by the immunoSEQ multiplex PCR assay. TCRdb's version of the immuneACCESS table is confined to in-frame rearrangements and falls short of the full clone set. An unresolved V gene accounts for under half of the shortfall where checked; the remainder is of unknown origin. Within this sample are roughly 90,000 clones, with roughly 95% of them counted one time only. The ten largest clones add up to around 0.37% of the sample. Sample: T cells isolated from PBMCs. These receptors all stem from a human donor in good health.

In the case of this clone: This sample also contains other DNA sequences that code for the same CDR3. The chain combines TRBV5-1 with TRBJ2-7, with D unclear. Trimming removed 4 bases at V and 0 bases at J, with 5 bases between. This CDR3 contains 12 residues. Germline loops: CDR1 SGHRS, CDR2 YFSETQ. The CDR3: CASSPSSYEQYF. CDR3 in DNA: TGCGCCAGCAGCCCCTCCTCCTACGAGCAGTACTTC.

The chain couples TRBV2 to TRBJ2-5; 10 bases are a match to TRBD1. The V gene's germline CDR1 is SNHLY and CDR2 FYNNEI. This CDR3 spans 16 amino acids. V shed 4 bases, J shed 3 bases, and the junction held 8 bases outside the gene matches. CDR3 in DNA: TGTGCCAGCAGTGGGGACAGGGGCGTTCGCGAAGAGACCCAGTACTTC. This sequence encodes CASSGDRGVREETQYF.

The V and J genes are TRBV5-1 and TRBJ2-7; TRBD1 matches 9 bases. This CDR3 is 15 amino acids long. Germline CDR1 SGHRS, CDR2 YFSETQ. Trimming cost V 1 base and J 2 bases; bases outside gene matches: 4. The CDR3 region has the DNA TGCGCCAGCAGCTTGTGGGACAGGGTGCCCTACGAGCAGTACTTC. The encoded protein is CASSLWDRVPYEQYF.

The chain employs TRBV5-1 and TRBJ2-3; 13 nucleotides agree with TRBD2. The trim removed 4 bases at V and 5 bases at J, leaving 7 bases unmatched. Germline V gene lookup returns CDR1 SGHRS and CDR2 YFSETQ. The CDR3 contains 16 residues. CDR3 DNA sequence: TGCGCCAGCAGCCATCGACTAGCGGGAGGTGGAGATACGCAGTATTTT. Its translation: CASSHRLAGGGDTQYF.

This chain uses TRBV19 with TRBJ1-1, with D tentatively TRBD1 (5 bases). Trimming pared 5 bases from V and 6 bases from J, leaving 13 bases between. The CDR3 sequence is 13 residues long. Germline CDR1 and CDR2: LNHDA and SQIVND (reference sequence). Here the CDR3 reads CASSGGVKAEAFF. The CDR3 region has the DNA TGTGCCAGTAGTGGAGGGGTTAAGGCTGAAGCTTTCTTT. Complete variable domain (other parts from reference TRBV19 and TRBJ1-1): DGGITQSPKYLFRKEGQNVTLSCEQNLNHDAMYWYRQDPGQGLRLIYYSQIVNDFQKGDIAEGYSVSREKKESFPLTVTSAQKNPTAFYLCASSGGVKAEAFFGQGTRLTVV.

CDR3 sequence reads: CASSFLRVYPDTQYF. The CDR3, as DNA: TGTGCCAGCAGTTTTCTCCGGGTTTATCCAGATACGCAGTATTTT. The chain uses TRBV28 and TRBJ2-3, with D hard to call. Per germline, CDR1 MDHEN and CDR2 SYDVKM. This CDR3 is 15 amino acids long. Trimming shortened V by 3 bases and J by 4 bases, and 14 bases separated the two germline ends.

The genes are TRBV27 and TRBJ2-1; D is perhaps TRBD2 (6 bases). The ends were cut back, 6 bases at V and 3 bases at J, with 12 bases in the middle. This CDR3 is built from 14 residues. Germline values: CDR1 MNHEY, CDR2 SMNVEV (reference sequence). This CDR3 reads CASRIGGYYNEQFF. For the CDR3, the DNA is TGTGCCAGCAGAATTGGGGGGTACTACAATGAGCAGTTCTTC.

This rearrangement joins TRBV10-3 to TRBJ2-1; D not resolved. The CDR3 is 13 residues long. Deletions cut 4 bases from V and 3 bases from J, with 7 bases between. Germline CDR1 and CDR2: ENHRY and SYGVKD. CDR3 DNA: TGTGCCATCAGTGCCGTTCTCTACAATGAGCAGTTCTTC. Amino acids: CAISAVLYNEQFF.

This chain connects TRBV2 to TRBJ1-5, with a possible D match to TRBD1 (5 bases). The CDR3 extends over 14 amino acids. V was shortened by 8 bases and J by 1 base, with 12 bases between the two germline ends. The germline gives CDR1 SNHLY, CDR2 FYNNEI. CDR3 protein: CASRGGESNQPQHF. The CDR3 bases are TGTGCCAGCCGCGGGGGAGAAAGCAATCAGCCCCAGCATTTT.

V usage is TRBV7-9 and J usage is TRBJ2-5, with TRBD1 identical over 9 bases. The CDR3 length is 18 residues. Germline lookup yields CDR1 SEHNR and CDR2 FQNEAQ (reference sequence). Losses at the gene ends were 6 bases for V and 0 bases for J; bases not matched to a gene: 14. The CDR3 bases are TGTGCCAGCAGGCTAGGGACAGGGTTTCTACCTAACCAAGAGACCCAGTACTTC. Translation: CASRLGTGFLPNQETQYF.

The chain couples TRBV6-5 to TRBJ1-1, with D maybe TRBD1 (6 bases). V was pared by 6 bases and J by 5 bases, with 13 bases between. Germline CDR1 reads MNHEY; CDR2 reads SVGAGI. The CDR3 covers 13 residues. For the CDR3, the DNA is TGTGCCAGCAGCCCAGCCAGGGGAACTGAAGCTTTCTTT. Translating gives CASSPARGTEAFF.

This rearrangement joins TRBV29-1 to TRBJ2-7; 10 nucleotides agree with TRBD2. From germline, CDR1 is SQVTM and CDR2 ANQGSEA. With 2 bases clipped from V and 1 base from J, the junction kept 14 bases outside the gene matches. The CDR3 loop spans 18 amino acids. The CDR3: CSVELRADGLADSYEQYF. The CDR3 coding sequence is TGCAGCGTTGAACTTAGGGCAGACGGACTAGCGGATTCCTACGAGCAGTACTTC.

The V gene is TRBV14, the J gene TRBJ1-4; the D is unclear. Trimming shortened V by 4 bases and J by 1 base, and 13 bases separated the two germline ends. Germline assignment: CDR1 SGHDN and CDR2 FVKESK. CDR3 length: 16 residues. The CDR3 is CASSPISGKTNEKLFF. The DNA of the CDR3 is TGTGCCAGCAGCCCGATTAGCGGGAAAACTAATGAAAAACTGTTTTTT.

The chain recombines TRBV6-1 with TRBJ2-1; TRBD2 agrees at 7 bases. The germline CDR1 and CDR2 sequences are MNHNS and SASEGT. This CDR3 is 14 amino acids long. V was clipped by 7 bases and J by 1 base; unmatched bases: 4. CDR3 nucleotides: TGTGCCAGCAAGCGAGCGGGATCCTACAATGAGCAGTTCTTC. Encoded protein: CASKRAGSYNEQFF.

V gene TRBV27 combines with J gene TRBJ1-1; the D is unclear. V lost 2 bases and J 7 bases, leaving 11 bases between the germline ends. Germline CDR1 MNHEY, CDR2 SMNVEV (reference sequence). CDR3 length equals 13 residues. CDR3 sequence: CASSLREGDEAFF. In DNA form, the CDR3 reads TGTGCCAGCAGTTTACGGGAGGGCGATGAAGCTTTCTTT.

This clone was detected once. V gene TRBV28 combines with J gene TRBJ1-4, with no clear D. V was pared by 11 bases and J by 5 bases, with 9 bases between. This CDR3 region has 11 residues. Germline V gene sequence: CDR1 MDHEN, CDR2 SYDVKM. CDR3 sequence reads: CAVRMNEKLFF. CDR3 in DNA: TGTGCCGTCAGGATGAATGAAAAACTGTTTTTT.

This chain connects TRBV6-6 to TRBJ1-2; D possibly corresponds to TRBD1 (6 bases). The CDR3 has 15 residues. Germline V gene sequence: CDR1 MNHNY, CDR2 SVGAGI (reference sequence). The V and J ends lost 5 bases and 3 bases respectively, with 16 bases between them. As DNA, the CDR3 is TGTGCCAGCAGTCGCCGGACAGAGAGTGACTATGGCTACACCTTC. This gives the protein CASSRRTESDYGYTF.

V usage is TRBV15 and J usage is TRBJ1-1; possibly TRBD1 for D (5 bases). Germline CDR1 and CDR2: LNHNV and YYDKDF (reference sequence). Trimming took 5 bases from V and 1 from J, leaving 14 bases between them. This CDR3 is built from 15 residues. In DNA form, the CDR3 reads TGTGCCACCAGCGGGACGGACTATTGGAACACTGAAGCTTTCTTT. Residues: CATSGTDYWNTEAFF.

The chain uses TRBV5-6 and TRBJ2-3, with D hard to call. The CDR3 runs 15 residues. V dropped 0 bases and J dropped 4 bases, with 12 bases sitting between them. Germline assignment: CDR1 SGHDT and CDR2 YYEEEE. The CDR3 bases are TGTGCCAGCAGCTTGGTGGGTCTAGGCTCAGATACGCAGTATTTT. As protein: CASSLVGLGSDTQYF.

The chain has TRBV7-9 and TRBJ1-1; 10 nucleotides match TRBD1. From germline, CDR1 is SEHNR and CDR2 FQNEAQ (reference sequence). The CDR3 sequence is 16 residues long. V trimming: 4 bases; J trimming: 6 bases; junction bases outside the gene matches: 11. This chain's CDR3 is CASSSARDRGLPEAFF. CDR3 bases: TGTGCCAGCAGCTCGGCCCGGGACAGGGGTCTACCTGAAGCTTTCTTT. The full variable domain, in which reference TRBV7-9 and TRBJ1-1 provide the parts outside the CDR3, is DTGVSQNPRHKITKRGQNVTFRCDPISEHNRLYWYRQTLGQGPEFLTYFQNEAQLEKSRLLSDRFSAERPKGSFSTLEIQRTEQGDSAMYLCASSSARDRGLPEAFFGQGTRLTVV.

In DNA, the CDR3 is TGCGCCAGCAGCCAAGGTCAGGGCATCTATGGCTACACCTTC. This gives the protein CASSQGQGIYGYTF. The rearrangement joins TRBV4-1 to TRBJ1-2, with D possibly being TRBD1 (5 bases). This CDR3 region has 14 residues. From germline, CDR1 is MGHRA and CDR2 YSYEKL. The V and J ends lost 1 base and 4 bases respectively, with 10 bases between them.

The chain joins TRBV28 to TRBJ1-2; D remains ambiguous. V was trimmed by 3 bases and J by 2 bases, leaving 4 bases between them. The length of the CDR3 is 12 residues. Germline CDR1 and CDR2: MDHEN and SYDVKM. The CDR3 nucleotides are TGTGCCAGCAGTTTTCAGAACTATGGCTACACCTTC. It translates to CASSFQNYGYTF.

This sequence joins TRBV7-2 and TRBJ2-7; D is unclear. CDR1 is SGHTA and CDR2 is FQGNSA in the germline V gene. The CDR3 covers 11 residues. Trimming pared 6 bases from V and 2 bases from J, leaving 5 bases between. The CDR3 nucleotides are TGTGCCAGCAGTTCAACCTACGAGCAGTACTTC. It encodes CASSSTYEQYF.

This rearrangement joins TRBV27 to TRBJ2-7; 7 bases match TRBD1. CDR1 is MNHEY and CDR2 is SMNVEV in the germline V gene (reference sequence). After removal of 5 bases from V and 2 bases from J, the junction contained 6 bases not matched to a gene. The CDR3 extends over 14 amino acids. The CDR3 loop is CASSPGTVAYEQYF. CDR3 nucleotides: TGTGCCAGCAGTCCCGGGACAGTGGCCTACGAGCAGTACTTC.

The V and J genes are TRBV7-2 and TRBJ1-2, with D maybe TRBD1 (5 bases). Germline V CDR1 and CDR2: SGHTA, FQGNSA. V was trimmed by 3 bases and J by 4 bases, leaving 12 bases between them. CDR3 length equals 14 residues. CDR3 in DNA: TGTGCCAGCAGCTTCGGTTCCGGGGGCTATGGCTACACCTTC. It codes for CASSFGSGGYGYTF. Full variable domain (outside the CDR3, taken from reference TRBV7-2 and TRBJ1-2): GAGVSQSPSNKVTEKGKDVELRCDPISGHTALYWYRQSLGQGLEFLIYFQGNSAPDKSGLPSDRFSAERTGGSVSTLTIQRTQQEDSAVYLCASSFGSGGYGYTFGSGTRLTVV.

The chain carries TRBV21-1 and TRBJ1-2; the listed D gene, TRBD1, was not tested against the DNA. TRBV21-1 is a documented pseudogene. This CDR3 has 13 amino acids. The CDR3 spells CAALGVTDYGYTF. The CDR3 DNA reads as TGTGCCGCCTTAGGGGTGACGGACTATGGCTACACCTTC.

The chain has TRBV13 and TRBJ2-5; tentatively, D is TRBD1 (6 bases). CDR3 length: 13 amino acids. Germline-derived CDR1 and CDR2 are PRHDT and FYEKMQ (reference sequence). Trimming removed 3 bases at V and 7 bases at J, with 12 bases between. The CDR3 DNA is TGTGCCAGCAGCTTTAGCGACAGGCGGACCCAGTACTTC. Translating it yields CASSFSDRRTQYF.

The gene calls are TRBV15 and TRBJ1-4; 8 bases are shared with TRBD1. The CDR3 is made up of 14 amino acids. Trimming at V came to 3 bases and at J to 8 bases, leaving 5 bases not matched to a gene. Germline V gene lookup returns CDR1 LNHNV and CDR2 YYDKDF (reference sequence). CDR3: CATSSGQGWEKLFF. DNA for the CDR3: TGTGCCACCAGCAGCGGACAGGGTTGGGAAAAACTGTTTTTT.